These 12 T cell receptor beta chains were sequenced from one sample in a study of CD8 T cells in ankylosing spondylitis. General study findings and limits: Seemingly characteristic of ankylosing spondylitis blood was a TCR beta motif consisting of about 8 highly homologous variants.

These receptors' antigens are unknown. TCRdb re-called the 5' RACE reads with MiXCR, one entry per CDR3 protein. The sample has about 330,000 distinct CDR3 sequences; 6.5% to 10% are singletons. The sample was blood, either unsorted or a sorted T cell fraction (not recorded which). These receptor sequences come from a male donor with ankylosing spondylitis.

At least ten counts were recorded for this clonotype. DNA of the CDR3: TGCGCCAGCAGCCTCGACCGCGATCAGCCCCAGCATTTT. Amino acids: CASSLDRDQPQHF. The V and J genes are TRBV4-3 and TRBJ1-5; D not certain. Trimming shortened V by 4 bases and J by 5 bases, and 9 bases separated the two germline ends. The CDR3 extends over 13 amino acids. Per the germline V gene, CDR1 is LGHNA and CDR2 is YSLEER.

A few counts support this clonotype. The chain links TRBV11-1 to TRBJ1-1, with 8 bases identical to TRBD1. Germline CDR1 reads SGHAT; CDR2 reads FQDESV (reference sequence). This CDR3 spans 15 amino acids. J gave up 8 bases and V 5 bases, and 13 bases lay outside the gene matches. CDR3 coding DNA: TGTGCCAGCAGCCTGACCGGGACAGGACGAACCGAAGCTTTCTTT. As protein: CASSLTGTGRTEAFF. Based on the CDR3 plus reference TRBV11-1 and TRBJ1-1, the full variable domain is EAEVAQSPRYKITEKSQAVAFWCDPISGHATLYWYRQILGQGPELLVQFQDESVVDDSQLPKDRFSAERLKGVDSTLKIQPAELGDSAMYLCASSLTGTGRTEAFFGQGTRLTVV.

At least ten counts were recorded for this clonotype. V usage is TRBV7-2 and J usage is TRBJ2-1; 8 bases are a match to TRBD2. The CDR3 sequence is 15 residues long. Trimming removed 7 bases from V and 4 bases from J; junction bases left unmatched: 9. Germline lookup yields CDR1 SGHTA and CDR2 FQGNSA. The DNA for the CDR3 is TGTGCCAGCATCAATGCGGCTAGCGGGTACAATGAGCAGTTCTTC. Its protein is CASINAASGYNEQFF.

This clonotype was seen many times. V is TRBV29-1 and J is TRBJ2-7; a possible D gene is TRBD2 (6 bases). CDR1 SQVTM and CDR2 ANQGSEA come from the germline V gene. The CDR3 spans 13 residues. V was cut by 4 bases and J by 0 bases, with 10 bases left in between. The CDR3 coding sequence is TGCAGCGTTGGGGCTAGCGACTCCTACGAGCAGTACTTC. Translating it yields CSVGASDSYEQYF.

This clonotype was counted between two and nine times. The V call is TRBV7-2, the J call TRBJ2-7; 9 bases line up with TRBD1. The V and J ends lost 2 bases and 11 bases, in that order; junction bases with no gene match: 13. Germline assignment: CDR1 SGHTA and CDR2 FQGNSA. The CDR3 loop spans 15 amino acids. CDR3 in DNA: TGTGCCAGCAGCTTAAACCTCCCGGGACAGGGCCGAAAGTACTTC. Translated, it gives CASSLNLPGQGRKYF.

This clonotype was found a few times. This sequence joins TRBV27 and TRBJ2-5; TRBD2 matches at 7 bases. The CDR3 is 14 amino acids. The V segment lost 2 bases and the J segment 6 bases; nucleotides outside the gene matches: 6. Germline V gives CDR1 MNHEY, CDR2 SMNVEV (reference sequence). CDR3 loop: CASSLQLGGQTQYF. The DNA of the CDR3 is TGTGCCAGCAGTTTACAATTGGGAGGGCAGACCCAGTACTTC.

For this clonotype: A much larger clone differs from this one at a single base, so this may be a read error. J is TRBJ2-7 and V is TRBV3-1, with TRBD2 matching 8 bases. The CDR3 consists of 14 residues. V gave up 4 bases and J gave up 2 bases; unmatched junction bases: 4. The germline V gene has CDR1 LGHDT and CDR2 YNNKEL (reference sequence). Here the CDR3 reads CASSRSGGPYEQYF. The CDR3 nucleotides are TGTGCCAGCAGCCGAAGCGGGGGCCCCTACGAGCAGTACTTC.

The J gene is TRBJ2-3, the V gene TRBV19; the match to TRBD2 covers 8 bases. CDR3 length equals 14 residues. The V segment lost 5 bases and the J segment 3 bases; nucleotides outside the gene matches: 4. CDR1 is LNHDA and CDR2 is SQIVND in the germline V gene (reference sequence). As DNA, the CDR3 is TGTGCCAGTAGTCAGAGCGGGAGAACAGATACGCAGTATTTT. It yields the protein CASSQSGRTDTQYF.

The table lists this clonotype with many counts. At one boundary the junction diverges from the germline segment, which might be a read error. This sequence joins TRBV7-8 and TRBJ1-4; 9 nucleotides line up with TRBD1. The CDR3 has 14 residues. CDR1 is SGHVS and CDR2 is FQNEAQ in the germline V gene. CDR3 amino acids: CASSWTGANEKLFF. CDR3 coding DNA: TGCGCCAGCAGCTGGACAGGGGCTAATGAAAAACTGTTTTTT.

This clonotype turned up a few times. The chain joins TRBV6-5 to TRBJ2-7; D perhaps matches TRBD2 (6 bases). Between the trimmed V and J ends, which lost 2 bases and 0 bases, there was a span of 11 bases. Germline CDR1 is MNHEY and CDR2 is SVGAGI. This CDR3 has 15 amino acids. DNA of the CDR3: TGTGCCAGCAGTTACGGGGACTCCCACTCCTACGAGCAGTACTTC. Amino acid sequence: CASSYGDSHSYEQYF.

The V and J genes are TRBV3-1 and TRBJ2-7, with a weak D call TRBD2 (5 bases). CDR1 LGHDT and CDR2 YNNKEL come from the germline V gene (reference sequence). The CDR3 consists of 13 residues. Trimming left V 1 base short and J 4 bases short, with 8 bases between. The CDR3 loop reads CASSQVASYEQYF. The CDR3, as DNA: TGTGCCAGCAGCCAAGTAGCGTCATACGAGCAGTACTTC.

This clonotype has at least ten counts. The V call is TRBV29-1, the J call TRBJ2-3; 7 bases fit TRBD1. The CDR3 contains 14 residues. J was trimmed by 7 bases and V by 4 bases; bases with no gene match: 11. The germline V gene has CDR1 SQVTM and CDR2 ANQGSEA. Here the CDR3 reads CSVAQGTPVNTQYF. CDR3 nucleotide sequence: TGCAGCGTTGCACAGGGGACCCCGGTAAATACGCAGTATTTT.